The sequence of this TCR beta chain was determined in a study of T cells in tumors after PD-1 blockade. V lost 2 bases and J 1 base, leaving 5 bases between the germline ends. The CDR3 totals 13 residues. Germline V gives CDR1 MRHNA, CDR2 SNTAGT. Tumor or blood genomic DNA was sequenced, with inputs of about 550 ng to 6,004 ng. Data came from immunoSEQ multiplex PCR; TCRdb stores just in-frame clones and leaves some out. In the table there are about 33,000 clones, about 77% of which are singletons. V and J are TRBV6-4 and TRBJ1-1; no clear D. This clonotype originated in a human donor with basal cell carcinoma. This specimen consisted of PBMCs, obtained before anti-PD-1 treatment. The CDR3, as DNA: TGTGCCAGCAGTGACCCTCCGAACACTGAAGCTTTCTTT. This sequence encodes CASSDPPNTEAFF.